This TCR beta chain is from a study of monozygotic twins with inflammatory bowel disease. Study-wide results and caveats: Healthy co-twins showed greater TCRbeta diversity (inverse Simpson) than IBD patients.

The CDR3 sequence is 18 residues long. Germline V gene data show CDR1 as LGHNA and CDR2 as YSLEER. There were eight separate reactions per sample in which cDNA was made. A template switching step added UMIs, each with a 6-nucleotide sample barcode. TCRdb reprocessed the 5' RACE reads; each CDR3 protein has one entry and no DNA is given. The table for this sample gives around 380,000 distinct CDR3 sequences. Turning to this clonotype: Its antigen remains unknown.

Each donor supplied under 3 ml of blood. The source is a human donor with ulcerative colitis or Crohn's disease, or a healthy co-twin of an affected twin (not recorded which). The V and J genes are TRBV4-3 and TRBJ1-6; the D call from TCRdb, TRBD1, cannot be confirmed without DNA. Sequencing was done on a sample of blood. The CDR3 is CASSQDVPTLAGNSPLHF.